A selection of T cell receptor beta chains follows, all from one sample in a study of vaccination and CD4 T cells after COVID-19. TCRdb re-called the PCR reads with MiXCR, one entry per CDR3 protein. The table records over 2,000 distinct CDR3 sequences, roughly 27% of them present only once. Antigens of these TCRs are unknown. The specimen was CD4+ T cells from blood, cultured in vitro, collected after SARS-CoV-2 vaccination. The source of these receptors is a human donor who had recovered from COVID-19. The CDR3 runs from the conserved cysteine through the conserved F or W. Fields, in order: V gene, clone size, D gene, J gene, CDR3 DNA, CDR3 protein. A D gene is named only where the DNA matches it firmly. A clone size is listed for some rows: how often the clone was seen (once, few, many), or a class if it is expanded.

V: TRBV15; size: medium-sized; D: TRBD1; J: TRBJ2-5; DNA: TGTGCCACCAGCGGCTACAGGGGGGTCCACGAGACCCAGTACTTC; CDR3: CATSGYRGVHETQYF
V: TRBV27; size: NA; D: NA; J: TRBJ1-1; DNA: TGTGCCAGCAGTTCGGGACGGGGGAACACTGAAGCTTTCTTT; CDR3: CASSSGRGNTEAFF
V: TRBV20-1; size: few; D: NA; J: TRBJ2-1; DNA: TGCAGTGGGGTCGTCGGGGGTTCCTACAATGAGCAGTTCTTC; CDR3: CSGVVGGSYNEQFF
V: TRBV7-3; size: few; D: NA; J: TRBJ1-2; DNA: TGTGCCAGCAGCTTAAATGCGGGAGGGGCCGGTGGCTACACCTTC; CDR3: CASSLNAGGAGGYTF
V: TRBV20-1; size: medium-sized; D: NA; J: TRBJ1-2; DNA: TGCAGTGCTAGGGGGGATTCAGATTATGGCTACACCTTC; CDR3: CSARGDSDYGYTF
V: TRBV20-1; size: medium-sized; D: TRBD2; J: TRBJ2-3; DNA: TGCAGTGCGTTACTAGCGACAGATACGCAGTATTTT; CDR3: CSALLATDTQYF
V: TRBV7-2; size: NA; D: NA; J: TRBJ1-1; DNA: TGTGCCAGCAGCTTAGCGTACGGACAGAACACTGAAGCTTTCTTT; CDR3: CASSLAYGQNTEAFF
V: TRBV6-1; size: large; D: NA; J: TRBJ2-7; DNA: TGTGCCAGCAGTGTCTCGGTAGTAAGCTCCTACGAGCAGTACTTC; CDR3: CASSVSVVSSYEQYF
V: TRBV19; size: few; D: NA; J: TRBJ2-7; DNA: TGTGCCAGTAGTATTGCAGGGGGGGGCGAGCAGTACTTC; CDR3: CASSIAGGGEQYF
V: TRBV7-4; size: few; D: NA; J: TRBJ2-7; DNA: TGTGCCAGCAGCTTAGGCTCTTCATCAGGGGCCCCCTACGAGCAGTACTTC; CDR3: CASSLGSSSGAPYEQYF
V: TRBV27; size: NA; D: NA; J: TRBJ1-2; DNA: TGTGCCAGCAGGGACCGTGGCTATGGCTACACCTTC; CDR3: CASRDRGYGYTF
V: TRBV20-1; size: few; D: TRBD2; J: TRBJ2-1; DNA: TGCAGTGTTCCGGGACTAGCGGGGGGACTATCCTACAATGAGCAGTTCTTC; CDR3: CSVPGLAGGLSYNEQFF
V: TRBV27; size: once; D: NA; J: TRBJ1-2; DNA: TGTGCCAGCAGGACAGGACCAAGACTTGGCTACACCTTC; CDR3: CASRTGPRLGYTF
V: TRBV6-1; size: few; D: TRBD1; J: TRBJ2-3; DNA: TGTGCCAGCAGTCGCCCTGGGACAGGGCAGACAAATACGCAGTATTTT; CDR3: CASSRPGTGQTNTQYF
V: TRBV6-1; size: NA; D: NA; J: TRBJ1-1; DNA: TGTGCCAGCAGTCACAGGGTGGACACTGAAGCTTTCTTT; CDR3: CASSHRVDTEAFF
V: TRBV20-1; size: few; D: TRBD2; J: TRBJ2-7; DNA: TGCAGTGCTTTCGGGGGTAGCGGGGTTAGTCCTTACGAGCAGTACTTC; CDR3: CSAFGGSGVSPYEQYF
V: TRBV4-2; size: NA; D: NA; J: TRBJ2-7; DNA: TGTGCCAGCAGCCAAGATACCTACGGGGTGGGTCGCTACGAGCAGTACTTC; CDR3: CASSQDTYGVGRYEQYF
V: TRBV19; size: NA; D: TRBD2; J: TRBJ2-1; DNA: TGTGCCAGTAGTTTCACTAGCGGGGTCTACAATGAGCAGTTCTTC; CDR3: CASSFTSGVYNEQFF
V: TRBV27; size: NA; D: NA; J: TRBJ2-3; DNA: TGTGCCAGCCGGAGGGGGCGTAAAGATACGCAGTATTTT; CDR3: CASRRGRKDTQYF
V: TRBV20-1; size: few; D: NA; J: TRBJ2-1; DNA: TGCAGTGCTCGTGGCAGGGGGGGTGATACTAATGAGCAGTTCTTC; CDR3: CSARGRGGDTNEQFF
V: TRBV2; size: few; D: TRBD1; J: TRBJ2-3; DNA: TGTGCCAGCAGTGAATATGGTAGGGGGCTTGGAGATACGCAGTATTTT; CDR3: CASSEYGRGLGDTQYF
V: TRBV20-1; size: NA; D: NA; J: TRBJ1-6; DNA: TGCAGTGCCAGCGGACGGGGAGGCCTGGGGGGCAGGAATTCACCCCTCCACTTT; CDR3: CSASGRGGLGGRNSPLHF
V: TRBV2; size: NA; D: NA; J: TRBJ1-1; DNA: TGTGCCAGCGGCAACAGGGAGTACACTGAAGCTTTCTTT; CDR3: CASGNREYTEAFF
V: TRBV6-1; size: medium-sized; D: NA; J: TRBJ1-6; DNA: TGTGCCAGCAGAGCCAATGCCCTGGGACCACCCCTCCACTTT; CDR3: CASRANALGPPLHF
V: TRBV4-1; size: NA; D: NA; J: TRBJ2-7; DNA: TGCGCCAGCAGCCAAGAACCCGGGAATGAGCAGTACTTC; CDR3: CASSQEPGNEQYF
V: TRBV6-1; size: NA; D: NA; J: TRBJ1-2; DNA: TGTGCCAGCGGCGTAGGATATGGCTACACCTTC; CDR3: CASGVGYGYTF
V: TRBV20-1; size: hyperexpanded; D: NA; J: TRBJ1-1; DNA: TGCAGTGCTAGAGTCCCGTTCTCCAATGAAGCTTTCTTT; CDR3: CSARVPFSNEAFF
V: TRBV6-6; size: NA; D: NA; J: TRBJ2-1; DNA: TGTGCCAGCAGTTACGAGGCGGGGACCTACAATGAGCAGTTCTTC; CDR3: CASSYEAGTYNEQFF
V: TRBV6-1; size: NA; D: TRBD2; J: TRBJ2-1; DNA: TGTGCCAGCAGGTCGACTAGCGGGGGTTCTTACAATGAGCAGTTCTTC; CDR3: CASRSTSGGSYNEQFF
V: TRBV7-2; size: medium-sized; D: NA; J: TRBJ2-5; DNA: TGTGCCAGCAGCTTTCCGGGTGGCGAGACCCAGTACTTC; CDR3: CASSFPGGETQYF
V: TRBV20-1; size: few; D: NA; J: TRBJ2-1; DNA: TGCAGTGCTAGTTGGTACAGGGCCTACAATGAGCAGTTCTTC; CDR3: CSASWYRAYNEQFF
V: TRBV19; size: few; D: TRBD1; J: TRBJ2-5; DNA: TGTGCCACCTCAGGGGGTCAGACCCAGTACTTC; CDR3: CATSGGQTQYF
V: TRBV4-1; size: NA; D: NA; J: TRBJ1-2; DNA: TGCGCCAGCAGCCTTGGGACACCGAGGAATGGCTACACCTTC; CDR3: CASSLGTPRNGYTF
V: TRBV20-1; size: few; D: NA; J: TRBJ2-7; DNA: TGCAGTGCCACAAGTCACAGGCCATACTCCTACGAGCAGTACTTC; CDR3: CSATSHRPYSYEQYF
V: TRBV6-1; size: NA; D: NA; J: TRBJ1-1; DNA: TGTGCCAGCAGTGGCCATCTAAACACTGAAGCTTTCTTT; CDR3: CASSGHLNTEAFF